The T cell receptor (beta chain) under discussion was sequenced for a study of blood T cell repertoires in COVID-19. The wider study: Material from acute and convalescent COVID-19 was sourced from the United States, Italy and Spain. Sources were T cells, B-cell-depleted T cells, or PBMCs; the material itself was cDNA or gDNA.

Seattle participants joined during active infection and were tracked over time. The V gene's germline CDR1 is ENHRY and CDR2 SYGVKD. The length of the CDR3 is 15 residues. Trimming cost V 2 bases and J 4 bases; bases outside gene matches: 4. Authors' data handling: Counts of nucleated cells, estimated from reference gene primer amplification, were obtained. Sequencing was performed with immunoSEQ multiplex PCR; in TCRdb, only in-frame clones are kept and a portion is missing. V, J and clone size reflect that table, while D and trimming were determined from the DNA. The table has about 190,000 clones, 82% seen once.

The V gene is TRBV10-3, the J gene TRBJ1-2; 10 nucleotides align to TRBD1. The sequencing sample was made of peripheral blood. This clonotype originated in a woman aged 55-70 years with COVID-19, enrolled during active disease. CDR3 loop: CAISERGQGSYGYTF. The CDR3 DNA reads as TGTGCCATCAGTGAGCGGGGACAGGGGAGCTATGGCTACACCTTC.